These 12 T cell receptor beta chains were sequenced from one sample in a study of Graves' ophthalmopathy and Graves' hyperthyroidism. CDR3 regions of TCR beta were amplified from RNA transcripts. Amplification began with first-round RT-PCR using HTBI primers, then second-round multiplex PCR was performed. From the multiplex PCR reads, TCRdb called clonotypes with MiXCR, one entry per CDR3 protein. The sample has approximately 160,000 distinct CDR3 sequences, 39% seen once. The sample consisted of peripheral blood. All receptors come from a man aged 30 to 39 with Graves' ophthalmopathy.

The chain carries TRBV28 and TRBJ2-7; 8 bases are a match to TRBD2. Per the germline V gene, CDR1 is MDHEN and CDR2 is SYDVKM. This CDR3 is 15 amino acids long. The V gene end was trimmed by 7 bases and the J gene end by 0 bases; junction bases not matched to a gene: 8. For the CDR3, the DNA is TGTGCCAGCACCTCGGGGGGGACGGGCTCCTACGAGCAGTACTTC. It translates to CASTSGGTGSYEQYF.

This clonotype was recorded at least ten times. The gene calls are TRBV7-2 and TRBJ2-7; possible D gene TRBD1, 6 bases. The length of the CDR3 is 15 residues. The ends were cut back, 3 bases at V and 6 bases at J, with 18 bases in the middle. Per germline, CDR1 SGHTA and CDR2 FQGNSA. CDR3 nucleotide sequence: TGTGCCAGCAGCTTGGATCAGGGGACCGGGCGCGAGCAGTACTTC. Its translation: CASSLDQGTGREQYF.

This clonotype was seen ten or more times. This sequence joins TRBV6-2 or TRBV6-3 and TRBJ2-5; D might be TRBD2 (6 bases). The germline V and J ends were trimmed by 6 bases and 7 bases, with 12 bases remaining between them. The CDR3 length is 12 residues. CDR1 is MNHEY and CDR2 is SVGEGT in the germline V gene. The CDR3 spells CASRGTSGTQYF. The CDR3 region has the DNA TGTGCCAGCAGGGGGACTTCTGGGACCCAGTACTTC.

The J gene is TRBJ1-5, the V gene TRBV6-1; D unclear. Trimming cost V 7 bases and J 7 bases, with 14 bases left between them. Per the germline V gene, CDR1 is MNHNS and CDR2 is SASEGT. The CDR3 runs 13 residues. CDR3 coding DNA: TGTGCCAGCACCACCTATGAGGGCCAGCCCCAGCATTTT. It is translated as CASTTYEGQPQHF.

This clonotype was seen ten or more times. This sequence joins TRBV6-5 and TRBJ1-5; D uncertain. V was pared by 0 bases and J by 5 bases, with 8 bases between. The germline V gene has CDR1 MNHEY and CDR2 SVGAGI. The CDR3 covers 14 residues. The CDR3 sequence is CASSYSAGDQPQHF. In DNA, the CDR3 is TGTGCCAGCAGTTACTCGGCGGGAGATCAGCCCCAGCATTTT.

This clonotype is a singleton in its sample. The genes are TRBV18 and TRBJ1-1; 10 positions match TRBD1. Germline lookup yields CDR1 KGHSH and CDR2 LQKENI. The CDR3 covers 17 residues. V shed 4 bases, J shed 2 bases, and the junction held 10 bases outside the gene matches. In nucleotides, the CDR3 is TGTGCCAGCTCACATGACGGGACAGGGGCAGTAAACACTGAAGCTTTCTTT. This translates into CASSHDGTGAVNTEAFF.

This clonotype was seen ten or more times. The CDR3 DNA sequence: TGTGCTAGTGGTTTGGTGCCCGAGCAGTACTTC. Amino acid sequence: CASGLVPEQYF. The chain couples TRBV12-5 to TRBJ2-7; unclear D gene. This CDR3 comprises 11 residues. The germline gives CDR1 LGHNT, CDR2 FRNRAP. With 0 bases removed from V and 6 bases from J, the gap between germline ends came to 3 bases. The variable domain in full, with the rest retrieved from reference TRBV12-5 and TRBJ2-7, is DARVTQTPRHKVTEMGQEVTMRCQPILGHNTVFWYRQTMMQGLELLAYFRNRAPLDDSGMPKDRFSAEMPDATLATLKIQPSEPRDSAVYFCASGLVPEQYFGPGTRLTVT.

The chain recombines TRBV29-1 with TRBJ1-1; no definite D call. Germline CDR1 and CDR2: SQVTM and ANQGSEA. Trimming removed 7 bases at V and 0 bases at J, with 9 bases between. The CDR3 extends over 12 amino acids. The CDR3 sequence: CSGRRVNTEAFF. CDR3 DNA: TGCAGCGGACGGAGGGTGAACACTGAAGCTTTCTTT. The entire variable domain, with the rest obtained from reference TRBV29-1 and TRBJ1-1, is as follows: SAVISQKPSRDICQRGTSLTIQCQVDSQVTMMFWYRQQPGQSLTLIATANQGSEATYESGFVIDKFPISRPNLTFSTLTVSNMSPEDSSIYLCSGRRVNTEAFFGQGTRLTVV.

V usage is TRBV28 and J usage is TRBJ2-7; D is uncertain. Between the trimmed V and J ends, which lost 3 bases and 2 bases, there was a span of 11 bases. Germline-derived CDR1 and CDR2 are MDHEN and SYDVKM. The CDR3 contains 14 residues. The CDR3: CASSFSTITYEQYF. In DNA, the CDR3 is TGTGCCAGCAGTTTTTCAACGATAACCTACGAGCAGTACTTC.

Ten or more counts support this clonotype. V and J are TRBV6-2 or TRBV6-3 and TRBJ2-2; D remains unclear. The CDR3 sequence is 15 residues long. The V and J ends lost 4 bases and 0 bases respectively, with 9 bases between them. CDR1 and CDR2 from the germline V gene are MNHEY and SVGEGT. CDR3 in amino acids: CASSFKGTNTGELFF. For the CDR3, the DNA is TGTGCCAGCAGTTTTAAAGGGACGAACACCGGGGAGCTGTTTTTT.

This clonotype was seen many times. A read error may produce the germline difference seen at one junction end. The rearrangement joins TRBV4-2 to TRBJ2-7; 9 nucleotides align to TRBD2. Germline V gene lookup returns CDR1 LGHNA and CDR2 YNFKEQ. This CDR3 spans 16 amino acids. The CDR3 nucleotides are TGTGCCAGCAGCCAAGAAGGTAGCGGGAGCTCCAACGAGCAGTACTTC. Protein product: CASSQEGSGSSNEQYF.

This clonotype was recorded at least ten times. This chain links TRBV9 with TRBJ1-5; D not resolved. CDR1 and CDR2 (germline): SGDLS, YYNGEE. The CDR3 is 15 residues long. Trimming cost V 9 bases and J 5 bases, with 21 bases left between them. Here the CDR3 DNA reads TGTGCCACTTCAAAGAGAACTTCTACATATCAGCCCCAGCATTTT. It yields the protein CATSKRTSTYQPQHF. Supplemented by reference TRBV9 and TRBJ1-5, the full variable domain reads DSGVTQTPKHLITATGQRVTLRCSPRSGDLSVYWYQQSLDQGLQFLIQYYNGEERAKGNILERFSAQQFPDLHSELNLSSLELGDSALYFCATSKRTSTYQPQHFGDGTRLSIL.